This T cell receptor beta chain was identified in a study of spatial heterogeneity in lung cancer. Study details: A total of approximately 70 untreated early-stage non-small cell lung cancer patients served as donors. Sequenced follow-up PBMC samples came a median of around 2 years after resection, where available.

There are many counts of this clonotype. Sample time point: blood at routine non-recurrence follow-up after resection. Frozen PBMC, nontumor lung or tumor provided whole RNA, which was sequenced unsorted. CDR1 and CDR2 from the germline V gene are SQVTM and ANQGSEA. The CDR3 contains 14 residues. Germline trimming cut 3 bases from V and 2 bases from J; bases unmatched to any gene: 3. Single TCR cDNA molecules each had their own unique molecular identifier. A single record per CDR3 protein comes from TCRdb applying MiXCR to the 5' RACE reads. The sample has around 110,000 distinct CDR3 sequences; more than 10% are singletons.

The rearrangement uses TRBV29-1 and TRBJ2-3; 9 bases align to TRBD1. This clonotype originated in a male donor with early-stage non-small cell lung cancer. Material: PBMCs, obtained at follow-up. The CDR3 here is CSVEGQGFTDTQYF. As DNA, the CDR3 is TGCAGCGTTGAGGGACAGGGATTCACAGATACGCAGTATTTT.